A single TCR beta chain is shown here with its context. Its antigen is not identified. Relative to the germline gene, one junction end is altered; a read error may explain this. The assay, immunoSEQ v3.0, was run at survey level. The protocol was immunoSEQ multiplex PCR, while the TCRdb copy is restricted to in-frame clones and leaves out a portion. This sample has approximately 25,000 clones, with about 82% found just once. This record comes from a study of long-term antiretroviral therapy in people with HIV. Overall study findings and caveats: Once patients were on ART, diversity went higher but still fell short of transplant donor controls. Dating from about 2004 to 2017, the blood was possibly obtained under older ART regimens. The range of CDR3 lengths in HIV repertoires proved narrower than that found in controls.

The starting material was unsorted PBMCs, obtained 0.8 years before starting antiretroviral therapy. The receptor was derived from a man between 18 and 29 years old with HIV.

The CDR3 bases are TGTGCCATCAGTGAGTCGGGCACCCTACACTTC. It specifies CAISESGTLHF. The rearrangement uses TRBV10-3 and TRBJ2-7; D remains ambiguous. In germline, CDR1 is ENHRY, CDR2 SYGVKD. The CDR3 is 11 amino acids.